Shown below are 13 T cell receptor beta chains from a single sample sequenced in a study of T cell responses to AZD1222 COVID-19 vaccine (dated by TCRdb to about 2021). In light of the paper, this sample's time point label describes: baseline before first vaccination. The library was obtained by the immunoSEQ multiplex PCR assay. This is the immuneACCESS table as TCRdb keeps it, with only in-frame sequences that have V and J called. A part of the clones is gone; compared with another copy, unresolved V genes explain less than half, and the rest is unexplained. This sample comprises 95,000 to 110,000 clones, roughly 91% of them detected only once. The top ten constitute about 50% of the sample. The material sequenced was peripheral blood, taken on day 0 of AZD1222 vaccination. The receptors were gathered from an adult in good health.

The V call is TRBV28, the J call TRBJ1-5, with D unresolved. The germline V gene encodes CDR1 MDHEN and CDR2 SYDVKM. The V end was cut by 3 bases, the J end by 7 bases, with 10 bases between. CDR3 size: 13 residues. CDR3 DNA: TGTGCCAGCAGTTTTCCCGAGTGGCAGCCCCAGCATTTT. Protein: CASSFPEWQPQHF.

This chain links TRBV5-4 with TRBJ2-7, with D unclear. V dropped 0 bases and J dropped 0 bases, with 7 bases sitting between them. There are 14 residues in the CDR3. Germline values: CDR1 SGHNT, CDR2 YYREEE (reference sequence). The CDR3 nucleotides are TGTGCCAGCAGCTTGGTGCTACCCTCCTACGAGCAGTACTTC. Its translation: CASSLVLPSYEQYF.

This clone was detected only once. This chain links TRBV7-2 with TRBJ1-6; perhaps TRBD1 as D (5 bases). This CDR3 has 16 residues. CDR1 SGHTA and CDR2 FQGNSA come from the germline V gene. V dropped 4 bases and J dropped 7 bases, with 17 bases sitting between them. The CDR3 spells CASSYRGDSSNSPLHF. The CDR3 DNA sequence: TGTGCCAGCAGCTATCGGGGCGACAGTAGCAATTCACCCCTCCACTTT. Using reference TRBV7-2 and TRBJ1-6 for the parts outside the CDR3, the full variable domain is GAGVSQSPSNKVTEKGKDVELRCDPISGHTALYWYRQSLGQGLEFLIYFQGNSAPDKSGLPSDRFSAERTGGSVSTLTIQRTQQEDSAVYLCASSYRGDSSNSPLHFGNGTRLTVT.

This CDR3 is CASSIWGYEQYF. The CDR3 bases are TGTGCCAGTAGTATCTGGGGTTACGAGCAGTACTTC. The V gene is TRBV19, the J gene TRBJ2-7, with D uncertain. Trimming cost V 3 bases and J 4 bases, with 7 bases left between them. Germline values: CDR1 LNHDA, CDR2 SQIVND (reference sequence). There are 12 residues in the CDR3. Looking up the rest from reference TRBV19 and TRBJ2-7 gives the full variable domain: DGGITQSPKYLFRKEGQNVTLSCEQNLNHDAMYWYRQDPGQGLRLIYYSQIVNDFQKGDIAEGYSVSREKKESFPLTVTSAQKNPTAFYLCASSIWGYEQYFGPGTRLTVT.

This chain connects TRBV5-1 to TRBJ2-2; D not certain. The germline V gene encodes CDR1 SGHRS and CDR2 YFSETQ. The V end lost 6 bases, the J end lost 3 bases, and 9 bases lay between the germline ends. This CDR3 has 13 residues. For the CDR3, the DNA is TGCGCCAGCAACCAAGGGTACACCGGGGAGCTGTTTTTT. This codes for CASNQGYTGELFF.

J is TRBJ2-7 and V is TRBV20-1; 11 bases fit TRBD2. The CDR3 loop spans 15 amino acids. Trimming took 3 bases from V and 2 from J; bases not matched to a gene: 6. Germline V gene data show CDR1 as DFQATT and CDR2 as SNEGSKA (reference sequence). The CDR3 coding sequence is TGCAGTGCTAGTAGGGCTAGCGGGAGGACCTACGAGCAGTACTTC. It specifies CSASRASGRTYEQYF.

The chain carries TRBV11-1 and TRBJ2-5; 10 nucleotides agree with TRBD2. This CDR3 has 15 amino acids. Looked up from germline, CDR1 is SGHAT and CDR2 is FQDESV (reference sequence). After removal of 6 bases from V and 4 bases from J, the junction contained 8 bases not matched to a gene. As DNA, the CDR3 is TGTGCCAGCAGATTAATGAGACTAGCGGGAGAGACCCAGTACTTC. This translates into CASRLMRLAGETQYF.

The DNA for the CDR3 is TGTGCCACCAGCAGAGATGCCCAGGGTCGTGAGCAGTTCTTC. Encoded protein: CATSRDAQGREQFF. The gene calls are TRBV15 and TRBJ2-1, with a possible D match to TRBD1 (5 bases). Germline values: CDR1 LNHNV, CDR2 YYDKDF (reference sequence). Trimming cost V 0 bases and J 9 bases, with 12 bases left between them. CDR3 size: 14 residues.

The J gene is TRBJ1-1, the V gene TRBV7-3, with D hard to call. Between the trimmed V and J ends, which lost 5 bases and 3 bases, there was a span of 7 bases. This CDR3 comprises 12 residues. Germline values: CDR1 SGHTA, CDR2 FQGTGA. The CDR3: CASSLGYTEAFF. The CDR3 DNA sequence: TGTGCCAGCAGCCTAGGTTACACTGAAGCTTTCTTT.

The V gene is TRBV7-3, the J gene TRBJ2-5; 7 nucleotides line up with TRBD2. The V gene's germline CDR1 is SGHTA and CDR2 FQGTGA. The CDR3 is made up of 13 amino acids. The junction had 1 base not matched to a gene; V was cut back by 5 bases and J by 1 base. The CDR3 nucleotides read TGTGCCAGCAGCCGGGGGGTCCAAGAGACCCAGTACTTC. Translation: CASSRGVQETQYF.

The chain carries TRBV7-8 and TRBJ2-7; 8 bases are shared with TRBD1. After removal of 0 bases from V and 4 bases from J, the junction contained 2 bases not matched to a gene. The germline V gene encodes CDR1 SGHVS and CDR2 FQNEAQ. The CDR3 sequence is 14 residues long. CDR3: CASSLAGQGYEQYF. The DNA of the CDR3 is TGTGCCAGCAGCTTAGCAGGACAGGGATACGAGCAGTACTTC.

The chain uses TRBV29-1 and TRBJ2-5, with 11 nucleotides matching TRBD2. CDR3 length: 14 residues. Germline-derived CDR1 and CDR2 are SQVTM and ANQGSEA. V lost 7 bases and J lost 2; bases outside the gene matches: 6. CDR3: CSGSGTSGQETQYF. CDR3 bases: TGCAGCGGGTCCGGGACTAGCGGTCAAGAGACCCAGTACTTC.

The chain recombines TRBV18 with TRBJ2-7; 9 bases are shared with TRBD1. V lost 4 bases and J lost 6; bases outside the gene matches: 1. In germline, CDR1 is KGHSH, CDR2 LQKENI. The CDR3 runs to 12 residues. This CDR3 is CASSRTGVEQYF. Here the CDR3 DNA reads TGTGCCAGCTCACGGACAGGGGTCGAGCAGTACTTC. The complete variable domain, with remaining parts taken from reference TRBV18 and TRBJ2-7, reads NAGVMQNPRHLVRRRGQEARLRCSPMKGHSHVYWYRQLPEEGLKFMVYLQKENIIDESGMPKERFSAEFPKEGPSILRIQQVVRGDSAAYFCASSRTGVEQYFGPGTRLTVT.